This entry concerns a single T cell receptor beta chain. The data were obtained in a study of response to subunit inactivated influenza vaccine. MiXCR, run by TCRdb on the RT-PCR reads, gives a single entry per CDR3 protein. Here the sample spans 150,000 to 200,000 distinct CDR3 sequences, approximately 10% being singletons. Germline V gene lookup returns CDR1 MNHEY and CDR2 SMNVEV (reference sequence). The CDR3 consists of 14 residues. Deletions cut 3 bases from V and 4 bases from J, with 12 bases between. The chain carries TRBV27 and TRBJ2-5, with D possibly being TRBD2 (6 bases). The receptor was isolated from a man in his forties or fifties who received an inactivated influenza vaccine. Source: non-naive T cells sorted from PBMCs, taken about 40 days after vaccination. Here the CDR3 reads CASSFSRRGETQYF. The CDR3 region has the DNA TGTGCCAGCAGTTTTTCACGGAGGGGAGAGACCCAGTACTTC.